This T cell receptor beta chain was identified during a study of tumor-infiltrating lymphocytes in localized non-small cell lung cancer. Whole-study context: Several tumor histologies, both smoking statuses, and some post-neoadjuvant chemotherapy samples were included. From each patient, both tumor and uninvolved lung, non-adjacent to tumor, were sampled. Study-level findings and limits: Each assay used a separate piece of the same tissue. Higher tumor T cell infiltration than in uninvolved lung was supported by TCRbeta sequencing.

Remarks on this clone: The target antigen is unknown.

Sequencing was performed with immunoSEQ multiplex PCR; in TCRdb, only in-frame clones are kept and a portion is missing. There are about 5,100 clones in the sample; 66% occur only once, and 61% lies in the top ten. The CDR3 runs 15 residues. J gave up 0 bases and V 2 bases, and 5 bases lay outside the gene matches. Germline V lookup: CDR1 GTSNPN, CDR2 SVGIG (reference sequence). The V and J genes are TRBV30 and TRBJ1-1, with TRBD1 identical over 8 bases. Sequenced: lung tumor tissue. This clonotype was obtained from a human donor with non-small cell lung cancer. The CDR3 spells CAWSPMTGVNTEAFF. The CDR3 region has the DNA TGTGCCTGGAGTCCAATGACAGGGGTGAACACTGAAGCTTTCTTT.